Listed below are T cell receptor beta chains from one sample, sequenced in a study of cytomegalovirus exposure and HLA in healthy donors. Repertoires were generated with immunoSEQ multiplex PCR, while TCRdb's copy carries only in-frame clones and drops some. Among about 180,000 clones listed, just under 90% were seen once. Sequencing was performed on PBMCs. These TCRs come from a young woman in good health and CMV-seronegative. The CDR3 runs from the conserved cysteine through the conserved F or W. The D gene is left open where the match is weak. The size field is filled for only some rows; it gives once, few, many or a size class.

J gene,V gene,clone size,D gene,CDR3 DNA,CDR3 protein
TRBJ1-2,TRBV6-5,.,TRBD1,TGTGCCAGCAGTTTACGTTTAGGGGGCAAGGTCTATGGCTACACCTTC,CASSLRLGGKVYGYTF
TRBJ1-1,TRBV27,.,.,TGTGCCAGCAGTATGGGGGGAGGACGCACTGAAGCTTTCTTT,CASSMGGGRTEAFF
TRBJ2-7,TRBV2,.,.,TGTGCCAGCAGTGAAGCAGGTCGGGGGAAGGCCTACGAGCAGTACTTC,CASSEAGRGKAYEQYF
TRBJ1-1,TRBV6-6,few,TRBD1,TGTGCCAGCAGTACGGACAGGCGGAACACTGAAGCTTTCTTT,CASSTDRRNTEAFF
TRBJ2-7,TRBV6-1,.,.,TGTGCCAGCAGCCACTCCTACGAGCAGTACTTC,CASSHSYEQYF
TRBJ2-7,TRBV11-3,.,TRBD2,TGTGCCAGCAGCCCTGGGACTAGCGGGGGTGTAGACTACGAGCAGTACTTC,CASSPGTSGGVDYEQYF
TRBJ2-1,TRBV4-3,.,TRBD2,TGCGCCAGCAGCCAAGGGCGGGGGGAGCCGTACAATGAGCAGTTCTTC,CASSQGRGEPYNEQFF
TRBJ1-2,TRBV7-9,.,.,TGTGCCACTAAGGGGTTTGGCGGCTACACCTTC,CATKGFGGYTF
TRBJ1-6,TRBV7-2,few,.,TGTGCCAGCAGCTCCCCAGGACAGAATAATTCACCCCTCCACTTT,CASSSPGQNNSPLHF
TRBJ1-1,TRBV27,.,.,TGTGCCAGCGTTCGGGGGGGAGAAGCTTTCTTT,CASVRGGEAFF
TRBJ2-7,TRBV5-1,.,.,TGCGCCAGCAGCTTGGCCCCGGGGGAGCAGTACTTC,CASSLAPGEQYF
TRBJ2-1,TRBV7-9,.,.,TGTGCCAGCAGCTTAAAGCAGGGGTTGGAGCAGTTCTTC,CASSLKQGLEQFF
TRBJ1-4,TRBV11-2,.,.,TGTGCCAGCAGAATTACAGGGAGTAATGAAAAACTGTTTTTT,CASRITGSNEKLFF
TRBJ1-3,TRBV27,.,TRBD1,TGTGCCAGCAGTTTGGTGGCAGGGGGCCGAAACACCATATATTTT,CASSLVAGGRNTIYF
TRBJ1-2,TRBV7-2,.,.,TGTGCCAGCAGAACCGGGACCAGGGGCTATGGCTACACCTTC,CASRTGTRGYGYTF
TRBJ2-3,TRBV5-1,.,TRBD2,TGCGCCAGCAGCCCTTTTGGGGGCGGGGGGGGCACAGATACGCAGTATTTT,CASSPFGGGGGTDTQYF
TRBJ1-4,TRBV9,once,.,TGTGCCAGCAGCGTAGGACAGTTTGGGGAAAAACTGTTTTTT,CASSVGQFGEKLFF
TRBJ1-4,TRBV5-1,.,.,TGCGCCAGCAGCTTGTACGGGACAACTGAAAAACTGTTTTTT,CASSLYGTTEKLFF
TRBJ2-3,TRBV5-1,.,TRBD1,TGCGCCAGCAGCTTGGACCCGACAGGGGGGAGCACAGATACGCAGTATTTT,CASSLDPTGGSTDTQYF
TRBJ1-1,TRBV7-9,once,.,TGTGCCAGCAGCTTATCCCGGAACACTGAAGCTTTCTTT,CASSLSRNTEAFF
TRBJ2-5,TRBV6-1,.,.,TGTGCCAGCAGTGAATACGGCTACCGAAGGGGAGAGACCCAGTACTTC,CASSEYGYRRGETQYF
TRBJ2-1,TRBV5-1,once,TRBD2,TGCGCCACCTCAACAGCGGGGTCCCGCTACAATGAGCAGTTCTTC,CATSTAGSRYNEQFF
TRBJ2-7,TRBV11-2,.,.,TGTGCCAGCAGCTTCACAGGGATTCCCTACGAGCAGTACTTC,CASSFTGIPYEQYF
TRBJ1-3,TRBV7-9,once,.,TGTGCCAGCAGCTTTTCCCCAGGGGTGGACACCATATATTTT,CASSFSPGVDTIYF
TRBJ1-5,TRBV6-6,.,TRBD1,TGTGCCAGCAGCCCGGGACAGGGATTAGGGAATCAGCCCCAGCATTTT,CASSPGQGLGNQPQHF
TRBJ2-1,TRBV2,once,.,TGTGCCAGCTCAATCAGGGAGGCGTACAATGAGCAGTTCTTC,CASSIREAYNEQFF
TRBJ2-3,TRBV10-2,.,TRBD1,TGCGCCAGCAGTCGTACACAGGGGGAGGCAGATACGCAGTATTTT,CASSRTQGEADTQYF
TRBJ1-1,TRBV5-8,.,TRBD1,TGTGCCAGCAGCAAAAAACAGGGGGCTGCGGTCACTGAAGCTTTCTTT,CASSKKQGAAVTEAFF
TRBJ2-7,TRBV5-1,.,TRBD1,TGCGCCAGCAGCTTACCGGGACAGAGGCCCTACGAGCAGTACTTC,CASSLPGQRPYEQYF
TRBJ1-5,TRBV6-1,.,.,TGTGCCGGGGCGGTGGTATCCGGTCAGCCCCAGCATTTT,CAGAVVSGQPQHF
TRBJ2-5,TRBV5-4,.,TRBD2,TGTGCCAGCAGCGGGGGACTAGCGGGGGGCGGCGAGACCCAGTACTTC,CASSGGLAGGGETQYF
TRBJ2-1,TRBV25-1,.,.,TGTGCCAGCAGTGAACCAGGACAGTCTTACAATGAGCAGTTCTTC,CASSEPGQSYNEQFF
TRBJ1-3,TRBV19,.,TRBD1,TGTGCCAGTAGGATGACAGGGGACGGAAACACCATATATTTT,CASRMTGDGNTIYF
TRBJ2-5,TRBV5-1,.,TRBD2,TGCGCCAGCAGCTCGGGAGGGGAGACCCAGTACTTC,CASSSGGETQYF
TRBJ1-1,TRBV6-5,.,TRBD1,TGTGCCAGCAGTTCAACAGGGGGGAACTTTGAAGCTTTCTTT,CASSSTGGNFEAFF
TRBJ1-1,TRBV7-9,.,.,TGTGCCAGCAGCTTAGAGTCCGGGTTATTGACTGAAGCTTTCTTT,CASSLESGLLTEAFF
TRBJ1-1,TRBV6-5,.,.,TGTGCCAGCAGACCCTTGGCAGGGGCGAACACTGAAGCTTTCTTT,CASRPLAGANTEAFF